The 30 T cell receptor beta chains below were found in one sample sequenced in a study of shared clonotypes between healthy human individuals. Assay: immunoSEQ multiplex PCR; the TCRdb copy retains only in-frame clones and omits some. The sample shows 1,500,000 or so clones, about 98.5% of them seen only once. Specimen: naive CD4+ T cells sorted from blood. Subset denoted: CD45RA+ positively selected. These receptor sequences come from a man in his thirties or forties in good health.

This rearrangement joins TRBV9 to TRBJ2-6; 10 nucleotides line up with TRBD1. The germline gives CDR1 SGDLS, CDR2 YYNGEE. The CDR3 has 18 residues. The V and J ends lost 2 bases and 2 bases, in that order; junction bases with no gene match: 7. The CDR3 sequence: CASSVPPTGGAGANVLTF. DNA of the CDR3: TGTGCCAGCAGCGTCCCCCCGACAGGGGGCGCTGGGGCCAACGTCCTGACTTTC.

V and J are TRBV27 and TRBJ2-2; TRBD2 matches 9 bases. The V gene end was trimmed by 3 bases and the J gene end by 6 bases; junction bases not matched to a gene: 8. This CDR3 has 16 amino acids. Per the germline V gene, CDR1 is MNHEY and CDR2 is SMNVEV (reference sequence). The CDR3 loop reads CASSFGTSIRAGELFF. In nucleotides, the CDR3 is TGTGCCAGCAGTTTCGGGACTAGCATTCGGGCCGGGGAGCTGTTTTTT.

The genes are TRBV5-6 and TRBJ2-1; TRBD1 agrees at 7 bases. CDR1 is SGHDT, CDR2 YYEEEE, per germline. Germline trimming cut 4 bases from V and 5 bases from J; bases unmatched to any gene: 9. The CDR3 spans 15 residues. The CDR3 loop reads CASSPTGQIHNEQFF. The CDR3 region has the DNA TGTGCCAGCAGCCCAACGGGACAGATCCACAATGAGCAGTTCTTC.

In DNA, the CDR3 is TGCGCCAGCAGCCTTGGGACAGGTAGGGATACGCAGTATTTT. This gives the protein CASSLGTGRDTQYF. This chain joins TRBV4-1 and TRBJ2-3, with 8 bases lining up with TRBD1. Germline assignment: CDR1 MGHRA and CDR2 YSYEKL. V lost 4 bases to trimming and J lost 6 bases; unmatched junction nucleotides: 6. The CDR3 consists of 14 residues.

The chain couples TRBV9 to TRBJ2-1; D is perhaps TRBD1 (6 bases). The CDR3 runs 16 residues. Per the germline V gene, CDR1 is SGDLS and CDR2 is YYNGEE. V was cut by 0 bases and J by 3 bases, with 13 bases left in between. CDR3 region: CASSVAGTPIYNEQFF. CDR3 DNA sequence: TGTGCCAGCAGCGTAGCCGGGACACCCATCTACAATGAGCAGTTCTTC.

J is TRBJ2-2 and V is TRBV7-9; D may be TRBD1 (6 bases). The ends were cut back, 5 bases at V and 2 bases at J, with 12 bases in the middle. The CDR3 contains 15 residues. CDR1 is SEHNR, CDR2 FQNEAQ, per germline (reference sequence). The chain's CDR3 is CASSPTGINTGELFF. The CDR3 nucleotides read TGTGCCAGCAGCCCAACAGGGATAAACACCGGGGAGCTGTTTTTT.

The J gene is TRBJ2-2, the V gene TRBV6-5; no reliable D call. This CDR3 region has 14 residues. Trimming removed 1 base from V and 0 bases from J, with 3 bases in between. Per the germline V gene, CDR1 is MNHEY and CDR2 is SVGAGI. The chain's CDR3 is CASSYLANTGELFF. CDR3 DNA: TGTGCCAGCAGTTACTTGGCGAACACCGGGGAGCTGTTTTTT.

CDR3 protein: CASSPTGKRVSGANVLTF. As DNA, the CDR3 is TGTGCCAGCTCTCCGACAGGGAAGAGGGTCTCTGGGGCCAACGTCCTGACTTTC. The chain employs TRBV18 and TRBJ2-6, with TRBD1 identical over 7 bases. CDR1 KGHSH and CDR2 LQKENI come from the germline V gene. Germline trimming cut 6 bases from V and 0 bases from J; bases unmatched to any gene: 11. CDR3 length equals 18 residues.

The chain is built from TRBV10-3 and TRBJ2-1; TRBD2 matches at 13 bases. Germline V gene sequence: CDR1 ENHRY, CDR2 SYGVKD. This CDR3 is 21 amino acids long. The V and J ends lost 3 bases and 0 bases, in that order; junction bases with no gene match: 14. The CDR3 spells CAISDRGTSGKRERSYNEQFF. DNA of the CDR3: TGTGCCATCAGTGATAGGGGGACTAGCGGGAAGAGGGAGCGCTCCTACAATGAGCAGTTCTTC.

Only a few counts were recorded for this clone. As the CDR3 is not closed by the conserved phenylalanine or tryptophan, this likely results from a read error. The DNA is left out, because the CDR3 cannot be placed on it with certainty; the CDR3 is given as TCRdb lists it. This chain joins TRBV20-1 and TRBJ2-7. Germline V gene data show CDR1 as DFQATT and CDR2 as SNEGSKA (reference sequence). The CDR3 is 11 residues long, ends included. This chain's CDR3 is CSASGPGPPGI.

This chain connects TRBV7-4 to TRBJ1-5; TRBD1 matches 7 bases. V lost 6 bases, J lost 4 bases, and 12 bases stayed unmatched. Germline V CDR1 and CDR2: SGHVT, SQSDAQ. This CDR3 comprises 16 residues. The CDR3: CASRQSPGRGNQPQHF. CDR3 DNA sequence: TGTGCCAGCAGGCAATCTCCAGGCAGGGGGAATCAGCCCCAGCATTTT.

This sequence joins TRBV29-1 and TRBJ2-5; D gene ambiguous. Germline V CDR1 and CDR2: SQVTM, ANQGSEA. Trimming took off 3 bases at V and 2 bases at J, with 7 bases between the two ends. The length of the CDR3 is 12 residues. CDR3 loop: CSVDSRQETQYF. The CDR3 bases are TGCAGCGTTGATAGCAGGCAAGAGACCCAGTACTTC.

The chain recombines TRBV18 with TRBJ2-7; D not resolved. This CDR3 is built from 15 residues. V was pared by 0 bases and J by 2 bases, with 11 bases between. The germline gives CDR1 KGHSH, CDR2 LQKENI. The CDR3 DNA reads TGTGCCAGCTCACCACCGATGGCAATTACCTACGAGCAGTACTTC. Its protein is CASSPPMAITYEQYF. Supplemented by reference TRBV18 and TRBJ2-7, the full variable domain reads NAGVMQNPRHLVRRRGQEARLRCSPMKGHSHVYWYRQLPEEGLKFMVYLQKENIIDESGMPKERFSAEFPKEGPSILRIQQVVRGDSAAYFCASSPPMAITYEQYFGPGTRLTVT.

CDR3 protein: CASSFVSSGRIYEQYF. DNA of the CDR3: TGCGCCAGCAGCTTTGTCTCTAGCGGGAGGATCTACGAGCAGTACTTC. The chain is built from TRBV5-1 and TRBJ2-7; TRBD2 matches 11 bases. Looked up from germline, CDR1 is SGHRS and CDR2 is YFSETQ. The CDR3 has 16 amino acids. J gave up 3 bases and V 2 bases, and 7 bases lay outside the gene matches. Drawing the rest from reference TRBV5-1 and TRBJ2-7, the complete variable domain is KAGVTQTPRYLIKTRGQQVTLSCSPISGHRSVSWYQQTPGQGLQFLFEYFSETQRNKGNFPGRFSGRQFSNSRSEMNVSTLELGDSALYLCASSFVSSGRIYEQYFGPGTRLTVT.

This rearrangement joins TRBV9 to TRBJ2-7; D is perhaps TRBD1 (6 bases). The germline CDR1 and CDR2 sequences are SGDLS and YYNGEE. The CDR3 is 15 amino acids. Trimming stripped 4 bases from V and 3 bases from J, with 17 bases between. The CDR3 protein is CASSFSPGHNYEQYF. CDR3 coding DNA: TGTGCCAGCAGCTTTTCTCCGGGACACAACTACGAGCAGTACTTC.

The rearrangement uses TRBV11-2 and TRBJ2-3; 15 bases are a match to TRBD2. The trim removed 5 bases at V and 8 bases at J, leaving 8 bases unmatched. From germline, CDR1 is SGHAT and CDR2 FQNNGV. The CDR3 covers 16 residues. The CDR3 is CASSRGLAGGGSTQYF. The CDR3 DNA reads as TGTGCCAGCAGCCGGGGACTAGCGGGAGGAGGGAGTACGCAGTATTTT.

This rearrangement joins TRBV5-6 to TRBJ2-3; no definite D call. There are 15 residues in the CDR3. Trimming removed 3 bases from V and 5 bases from J, with 16 bases in between. The germline CDR1 and CDR2 sequences are SGHDT and YYEEEE. This CDR3 reads CASSYWNPRQDTQYF. In nucleotides, the CDR3 is TGTGCCAGCAGCTACTGGAACCCTCGTCAAGATACGCAGTATTTT.

On this clone itself: The same CDR3 can be traced to other DNA sequences in this sample. The chain joins TRBV5-1 to TRBJ2-3, with 16 bases that match TRBD2. V was clipped by 3 bases and J by 1 base; unmatched bases: 5. In germline, CDR1 is SGHRS, CDR2 YFSETQ. The CDR3 loop spans 18 amino acids. CDR3 amino acids: CASSSGLAGGLGTDTQYF. CDR3 sequence (DNA): TGCGCCAGCAGCTCGGGACTAGCGGGAGGGCTCGGCACAGATACGCAGTATTTT.

To note about this clone: The identical CDR3 is also encoded by other nucleotide sequences in the sample. The gene calls are TRBV10-1 and TRBJ2-7, with a possible D match to TRBD1 (5 bases). V lost 5 bases to trimming and J lost 3 bases, with 8 bases between them. The CDR3 runs to 12 residues. Germline-derived CDR1 and CDR2 are WNHNN and SYGVQD (reference sequence). The CDR3 sequence: CASSRDSYEQYF. Written as DNA, the CDR3 is TGCGCCAGCAGTCGAGACAGCTACGAGCAGTACTTC.

The rearrangement uses TRBV9 and TRBJ2-7, with D perhaps TRBD1 or TRBD2 (6 bases each). V was trimmed by 2 bases and J by 4 bases, leaving 13 bases between them. The length of the CDR3 is 14 residues. Per germline, CDR1 SGDLS and CDR2 YYNGEE. The CDR3 loop is CASSVTGGVYEQYF. The CDR3 DNA sequence: TGTGCCAGCAGCGTGACAGGAGGGGTATACGAGCAGTACTTC.

The CDR3 DNA sequence: TGTGCCAGCAGCCCAAGGACAGGGCCTAATCAGCCCCAGCATTTT. As protein: CASSPRTGPNQPQHF. V and J are TRBV9 and TRBJ1-5; TRBD1 matches at 8 bases. This CDR3 comprises 15 residues. Germline CDR1 reads SGDLS; CDR2 reads YYNGEE. After removal of 4 bases from V and 4 bases from J, the junction contained 7 bases not matched to a gene. Based on the CDR3 plus reference TRBV9 and TRBJ1-5, the full variable domain is DSGVTQTPKHLITATGQRVTLRCSPRSGDLSVYWYQQSLDQGLQFLIQYYNGEERAKGNILERFSAQQFPDLHSELNLSSLELGDSALYFCASSPRTGPNQPQHFGDGTRLSIL.

The chain employs TRBV7-9 and TRBJ2-7; 13 bases are a match to TRBD2. The CDR3 extends over 17 amino acids. In germline, CDR1 is SEHNR, CDR2 FQNEAQ (reference sequence). V was clipped by 2 bases and J by 1 base; unmatched bases: 5. CDR3 region: CASSLRTSGRLSYEQYF. The CDR3 nucleotides are TGTGCCAGCAGCTTAAGGACTAGCGGGAGATTATCCTACGAGCAGTACTTC.

The chain employs TRBV18 and TRBJ2-7, with 12 positions matching TRBD1. CDR1 is KGHSH and CDR2 is LQKENI in the germline V gene. The CDR3 totals 14 residues. V dropped 5 bases and J dropped 4; count of bases not matched to a gene: 3. The DNA for the CDR3 is TGTGCCAGCTCAGCGGGACAGGGGGCTTACGAGCAGTACTTC. Translating gives CASSAGQGAYEQYF.

The V call is TRBV5-4, the J call TRBJ2-2; D call uncertain. Germline CDR1 SGHNT, CDR2 YYREEE (reference sequence). This CDR3 contains 15 residues. V lost 5 bases and J 0 bases, leaving 11 bases between the germline ends. The CDR3 DNA sequence: TGTGCCAGCAGTCGCTCTAACTCGAACACCGGGGAGCTGTTTTTT. Its protein is CASSRSNSNTGELFF.

The sample holds one count of this clone. V usage is TRBV10-3 and J usage is TRBJ1-1; D is possibly TRBD1 (5 bases). Trimming took off 9 bases at V and 7 bases at J, with 15 bases between the two ends. Per germline, CDR1 ENHRY and CDR2 SYGVKD. The CDR3 is 12 amino acids. Here the CDR3 reads CAITDGGIEAFF. In nucleotides, the CDR3 is TGTGCCATTACTGACGGGGGAATTGAAGCTTTCTTT.

V and J are TRBV5-1 and TRBJ2-3; 7 bases match TRBD2. The CDR3 covers 15 residues. Germline V CDR1 and CDR2: SGHRS, YFSETQ. With V trimmed by 0 bases and J by 4 bases, 5 bases remained unmatched. The CDR3 nucleotides read TGCGCCAGCAGCTTGGCTAGCGGAGGGGCAGATACGCAGTATTTT. Amino acids: CASSLASGGADTQYF.

The rearrangement uses TRBV6-4 and TRBJ1-5; 8 nucleotides line up with TRBD1. The CDR3 extends over 19 amino acids. Germline assignment: CDR1 MRHNA and CDR2 SNTAGT. With 4 bases clipped from V and 0 bases from J, the junction kept 14 bases outside the gene matches. Here the CDR3 DNA reads TGTGCCAGCAGTGCCCCGGACAGGGAAGGCCGACTTAGCAATCAGCCCCAGCATTTT. Amino acid sequence: CASSAPDREGRLSNQPQHF.

The chain uses TRBV5-1 and TRBJ2-1; TRBD2 matches 7 bases. The germline V gene has CDR1 SGHRS and CDR2 YFSETQ. V gave up 5 bases and J gave up 6 bases; unmatched junction bases: 8. This CDR3 comprises 14 residues. CDR3: CASSVVAGGNEQFF. The CDR3 DNA reads TGCGCCAGCAGTGTAGTAGCGGGTGGCAATGAGCAGTTCTTC.

The V gene is TRBV10-3, the J gene TRBJ1-1; maybe TRBD1 (5 bases). The CDR3 consists of 13 residues. Germline V lookup: CDR1 ENHRY, CDR2 SYGVKD. V dropped 7 bases and J dropped 1 base, with 10 bases sitting between them. In DNA, the CDR3 is TGTGCCATCACCCGGGACTCGAACACTGAAGCTTTCTTT. Translated, it gives CAITRDSNTEAFF.

The rearrangement links TRBV27 to TRBJ2-3; the match to TRBD2 covers 8 bases. The CDR3 consists of 15 residues. The germline V gene has CDR1 MNHEY and CDR2 SMNVEV (reference sequence). Unmatched junction bases numbered 6, after V lost 5 bases and J lost 2 bases. CDR3 sequence (DNA): TGTGCCAGCAGTCCTTTAGCGGGGAACACAGATACGCAGTATTTT. Its protein product is CASSPLAGNTDTQYF.